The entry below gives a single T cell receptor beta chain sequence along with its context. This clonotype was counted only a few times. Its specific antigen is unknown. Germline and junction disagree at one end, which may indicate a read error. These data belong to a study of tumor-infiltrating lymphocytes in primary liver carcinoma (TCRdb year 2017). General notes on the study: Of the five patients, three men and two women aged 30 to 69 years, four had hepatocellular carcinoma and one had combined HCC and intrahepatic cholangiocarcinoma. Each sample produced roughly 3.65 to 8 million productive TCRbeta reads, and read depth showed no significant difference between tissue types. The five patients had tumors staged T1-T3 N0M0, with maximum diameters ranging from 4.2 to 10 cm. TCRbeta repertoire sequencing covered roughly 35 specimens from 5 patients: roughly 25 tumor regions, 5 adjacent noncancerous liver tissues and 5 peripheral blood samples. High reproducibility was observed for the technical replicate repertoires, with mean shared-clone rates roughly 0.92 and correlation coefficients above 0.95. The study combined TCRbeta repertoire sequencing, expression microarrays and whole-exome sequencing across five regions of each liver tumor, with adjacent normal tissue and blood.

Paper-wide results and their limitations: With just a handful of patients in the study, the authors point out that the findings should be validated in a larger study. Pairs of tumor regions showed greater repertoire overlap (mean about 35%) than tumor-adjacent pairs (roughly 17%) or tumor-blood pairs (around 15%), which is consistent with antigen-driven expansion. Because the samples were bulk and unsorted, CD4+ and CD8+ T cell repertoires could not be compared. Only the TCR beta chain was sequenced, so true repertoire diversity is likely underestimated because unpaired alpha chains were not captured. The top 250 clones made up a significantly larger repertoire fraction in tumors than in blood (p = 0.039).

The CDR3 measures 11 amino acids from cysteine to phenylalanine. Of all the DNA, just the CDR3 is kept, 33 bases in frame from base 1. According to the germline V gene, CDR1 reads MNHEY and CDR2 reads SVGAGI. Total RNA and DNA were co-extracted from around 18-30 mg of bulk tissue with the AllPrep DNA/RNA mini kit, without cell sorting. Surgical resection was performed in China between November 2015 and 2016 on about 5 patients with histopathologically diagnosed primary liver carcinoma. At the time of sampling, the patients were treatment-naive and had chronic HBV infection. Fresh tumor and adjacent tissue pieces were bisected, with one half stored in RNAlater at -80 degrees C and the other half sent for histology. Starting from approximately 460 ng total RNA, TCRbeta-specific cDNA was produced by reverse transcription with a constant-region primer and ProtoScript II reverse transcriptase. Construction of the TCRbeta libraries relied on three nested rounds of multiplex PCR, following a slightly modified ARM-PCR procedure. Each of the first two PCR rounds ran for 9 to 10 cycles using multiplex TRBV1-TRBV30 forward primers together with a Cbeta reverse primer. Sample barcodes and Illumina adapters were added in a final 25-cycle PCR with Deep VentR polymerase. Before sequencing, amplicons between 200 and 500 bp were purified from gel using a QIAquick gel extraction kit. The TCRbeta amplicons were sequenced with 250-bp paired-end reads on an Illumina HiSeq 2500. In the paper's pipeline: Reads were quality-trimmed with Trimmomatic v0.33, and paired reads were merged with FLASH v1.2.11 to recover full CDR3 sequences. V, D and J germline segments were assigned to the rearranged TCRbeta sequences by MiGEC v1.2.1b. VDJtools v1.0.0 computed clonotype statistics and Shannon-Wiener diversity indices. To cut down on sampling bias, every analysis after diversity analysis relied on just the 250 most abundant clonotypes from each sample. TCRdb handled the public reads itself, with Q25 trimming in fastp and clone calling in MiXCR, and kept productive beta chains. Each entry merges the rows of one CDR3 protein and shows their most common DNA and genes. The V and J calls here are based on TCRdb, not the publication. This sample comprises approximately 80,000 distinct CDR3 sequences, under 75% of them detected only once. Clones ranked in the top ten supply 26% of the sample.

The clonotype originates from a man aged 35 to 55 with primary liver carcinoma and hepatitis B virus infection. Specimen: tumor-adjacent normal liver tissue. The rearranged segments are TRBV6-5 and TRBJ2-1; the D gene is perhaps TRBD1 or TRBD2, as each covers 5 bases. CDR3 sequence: CVSGQGYEQFF. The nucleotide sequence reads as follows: TGTGTCAGCGGCCAGGGCTATGAGCAATTCTTC.